The source of this T cell receptor beta chain is a study of blood T cell repertoires in COVID-19. Study as a whole: Samples came from the United States, Italy and Spain, spanning acute and convalescent COVID-19. T cells, B-cell-depleted T cells, or PBMCs provided the cDNA or gDNA that served as material.

In germline, CDR1 is SEHNR, CDR2 FQNEAQ (reference sequence). The germline V and J ends were trimmed by 5 bases and 5 bases, with 7 bases remaining between them. This CDR3 region has 11 residues. Assay used: immunoSEQ multiplex PCR; TCRdb lists only in-frame clones, some missing. Among under 200,000 clones listed, 82% were seen once. Either two negative PCRs, clearance, or symptom resolution qualified Cohort 3 donors as recovered. The chain combines TRBV7-9 with TRBJ2-7; D not resolved. The sample taken for sequencing was PBMCs or T cells enriched from blood (not recorded which). This TCR came from a man in his 60s who had recovered from COVID-19. The CDR3 DNA follows: TGTGCCAGCAGCGCAGTTAACGAGCAGTACTTC. This encodes CASSAVNEQYF.